This T cell receptor beta chain was observed in a study of graft-versus-host responses after intestinal transplantation (dated by TCRdb to about 2021). Context from the whole study: Multivisceral, liver-intestinal, or isolated intestinal transplants were received by the recipients. Every recipient was given anti-thymocyte globulin induction, then maintenance tacrolimus and steroids for roughly three years. Bulk TCR-beta CDR3 sequencing was used to track graft-versus-host and host-versus-graft alloreactive T cell clones in the graft, circulation and bone marrow after intestinal transplantation. Alloreactive clones were identified by sequencing pre-transplant mixed lymphocyte reaction products and comparing them with unstimulated pre-transplant donor and recipient T cells. A cohort of roughly 25 intestinal transplant recipients, including one retransplant, was enrolled, and a few patients lacking pretransplant specimens were excluded. A peak of at least 4% donor T cells among recipient peripheral blood mononuclear cells was the definition used for donor T cell macrochimerism. Instead of going to the commercial service, samples from a few later patients were sequenced in-house on an Illumina MiSeq and processed with MiXCR.

Library construction relied on the immunoSEQ multiplex PCR assay. For most patients, genomic DNA was isolated with the Qiagen DNeasy Blood and Tissue Kit and shipped frozen to Adaptive Biotechnologies for TCR sequencing. High-throughput TCR-beta CDR3 sequencing of genomic DNA from most patients was performed by Adaptive Biotechnologies. The paper's processing steps were these. TCR sequencing data for approximately 17 patients were retrieved from Adaptive's ImmunoSEQ software; three other patients were processed with MiXCR and VDJtools. To correct CD4 versus CD8 sorting errors, sequences present in both subsets at a frequency ratio below 5:1 were removed. CDR3 nucleotide sequences shared by donor and recipient were removed because the origin of these sequences could not be assigned. Alloreactive clones required at least 2-fold expansion over unstimulated cells and minimum CFSE-low frequency of 0.002% (template counts) or 0.001% (read counts). Clones were considered mappable if detected in sequenced pre-transplant spleen, lymph node, or MLR CFSE-low populations of the donor or recipient. The cumulative frequency of alloreactive clones was calculated as a percentage of all sequences, weighted by copy number. TCRdb holds this immuneACCESS table with in-frame rearrangements only. Some clones are missing; in checked studies, unresolved V genes explain under half, and the rest has no known cause. V and J calls plus clone size are reproduced from that table; the DNA served to infer D and trimming. Counted in this sample were about 97,000 clones; 90% to 95% of them appeared once. Clones ranked in the top ten supply roughly 0.17% of the sample.

Reading the label with the study, this specimen's time point is: cells obtained before transplantation from donor or recipient. CD3+CD4+ and CD3+CD8+ populations were FACS-sorted from unstimulated pre-transplant donor and recipient cells taken from spleen or lymph nodes. V trim: 5 bases; J trim: 2 bases; unmatched bases: 8. Its CDR3 holds 16 amino acids, cysteine through phenylalanine. Only the CDR3 region is kept as DNA, spanning 48 bases read in frame from base 1. Per the germline V gene (reference sequence), MNHEY is the CDR1 and SMNVEV is the CDR2. This clone showed up just a few times. This clone's antigen is unknown. No much larger clone is present one base from it, and per-base qualities are unavailable. The paper's findings and limits, for the study overall: In the allografts of patients with donor T cell macrochimerism, GvH to HvG T cell clonal ratios were high. GvH clones were detected in recipient bone marrow, and some appeared earlier in ileal mucosa or blood, consistent with an intestinal mucosal origin. The relatively low number and heterogeneity of intestinal transplant patients limited the conclusions. Peak levels of circulating GvH clones were associated with declines in HvG clones early after transplant.

The source of this sequence is a human donor who was the organ donor for an intestinal transplant. The sample here was unstimulated CD4+ T cells sorted from spleen or lymph node cells, taken before transplant. Rearrangement joined TRBV27 to TRBJ2-2, and TRBD1 aligns with 7 junction nucleotides. The nucleotide sequence is given as TGTGCCAGCAGTACAGGGGCGATACTTAACACCGGGGAGCTGTTTTTT. It specifies CASSTGAILNTGELFF.